This TCR beta chain stems from a study of somatic mutations in cytotoxic T cells in rheumatoid arthritis. About the research overall: Among the T-cell populations stained with V beta antibodies, some were separated by flow sorting at nearly 100% purity, including V beta1+ cells whose TCRB was sequenced. Study-level points and caveats: Patients with rheumatoid arthritis, but not healthy controls, had CD8+ clonality that increased with age.

Clones were sequenced by immunoSEQ multiplex PCR, and TCRdb holds only the in-frame ones, with some missing. The profile covers about 25,000 clones, with around 76% appearing a single time and around 5.1% taken by the ten largest. Note on this clone: Its antigen is still unknown.

This TCR was sampled from a man aged 50-60 years in good health. The sequenced sample consisted of CD8+ T cells sorted from blood.

The CDR3 DNA reads as TGTGCCAGCAACGCCGGGACATTAGGTGGAAACACCATATATTTT. Protein: CASNAGTLGGNTIYF. V usage is TRBV2 and J usage is TRBJ1-3, with D possibly being TRBD1 (6 bases). Germline V gene sequence: CDR1 SNHLY, CDR2 FYNNEI. There are 15 residues in the CDR3. Trimming pared 7 bases from V and 3 bases from J, leaving 16 bases between. Full variable domain (missing parts from reference TRBV2 and TRBJ1-3): EPEVTQTPSHQVTQMGQEVILRCVPISNHLYFYWYRQILGQKVEFLVSFYNNEISEKSEIFDDQFSVERPDGSNFTLKIRSTKLEDSAMYFCASNAGTLGGNTIYFGEGSWLTVV.